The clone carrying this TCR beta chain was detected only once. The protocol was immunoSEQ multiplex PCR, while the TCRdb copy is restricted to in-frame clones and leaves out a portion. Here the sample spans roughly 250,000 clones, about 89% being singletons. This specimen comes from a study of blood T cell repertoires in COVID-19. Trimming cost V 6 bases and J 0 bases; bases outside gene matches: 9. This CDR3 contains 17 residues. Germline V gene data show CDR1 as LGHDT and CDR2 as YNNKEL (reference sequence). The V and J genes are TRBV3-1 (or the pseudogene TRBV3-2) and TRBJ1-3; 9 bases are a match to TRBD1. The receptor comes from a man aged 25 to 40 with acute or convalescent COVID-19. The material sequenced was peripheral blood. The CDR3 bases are TGTGCCAGCAGAGGGACAGGGAGGACCCGCTCTGGAAACACCATATATTTT. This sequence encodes CASRGTGRTRSGNTIYF.